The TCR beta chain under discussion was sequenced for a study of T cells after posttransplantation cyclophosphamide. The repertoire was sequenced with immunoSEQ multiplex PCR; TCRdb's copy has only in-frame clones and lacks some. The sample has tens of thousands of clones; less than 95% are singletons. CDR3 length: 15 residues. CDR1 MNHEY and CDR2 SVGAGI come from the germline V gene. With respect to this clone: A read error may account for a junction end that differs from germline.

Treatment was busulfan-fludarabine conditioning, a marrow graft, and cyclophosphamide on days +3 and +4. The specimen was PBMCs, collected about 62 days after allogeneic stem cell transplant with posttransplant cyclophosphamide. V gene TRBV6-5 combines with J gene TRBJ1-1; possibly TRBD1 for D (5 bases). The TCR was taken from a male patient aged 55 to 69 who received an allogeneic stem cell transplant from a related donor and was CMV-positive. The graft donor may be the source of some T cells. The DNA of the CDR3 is TGTGCCAGCAGCCGGACATTATCTTTGAACGCTGAAGCTTTCTTT. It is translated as CASSRTLSLNAEAFF.